The 10 T cell receptor beta chains below all came from one sample that was sequenced in a study of cytomegalovirus exposure and HLA in healthy donors (dated by TCRdb to about 2017). Library preparation used the immunoSEQ multiplex PCR assay. For the multiplex PCR, a mixture combining 60 forward primers for TCR Vbeta segments and 13 reverse primers for TCR Jbeta segments was used. TCRdb carries this immuneACCESS record with in-frame sequences only. Its versions omit some clonotypes, under half of them owing to an unresolved V gene in the studies checked, with the rest unexplained. Across this sample there are about 220,000 clones, with 70% to 80% seen only once. Jointly, the top ten make up about 1.9% of the sample. Input material: PBMCs. The source is a woman in her twenties or thirties in good health and CMV-seronegative.

V is TRBV4-2 and J is TRBJ2-4; D is unclear. V was trimmed by 5 bases and J by 1 base, leaving 9 bases between them. Germline lookup yields CDR1 LGHNA and CDR2 YNFKEQ. The CDR3 length is 14 residues. DNA of the CDR3: TGTGCCAGCAGCTTTGTAAGCGCCAAAAACATTCAGTACTTC. The encoded protein is CASSFVSAKNIQYF.

The V and J genes are TRBV7-3 and TRBJ2-2; maybe TRBD2 (6 bases). The germline V and J ends were trimmed by 2 bases and 1 base, with 8 bases remaining between them. This CDR3 comprises 15 residues. Germline V lookup: CDR1 SGHTA, CDR2 FQGTGA. CDR3 sequence reads: CASSLGGENTGELFF. CDR3 coding DNA: TGTGCCAGCAGCTTAGGCGGGGAGAACACCGGGGAGCTGTTTTTT.

The chain carries TRBV18 and TRBJ1-4; no firm D call. Trimming cost V 3 bases and J 8 bases, with 16 bases left between them. The CDR3 runs to 15 residues. The V gene's germline CDR1 is KGHSH and CDR2 LQKENI. This CDR3 is CASSPTTARGEKLFF. The DNA for the CDR3 is TGTGCCAGCTCACCTACTACCGCAAGAGGCGAAAAACTGTTTTTT.

This chain uses TRBV12-5 with TRBJ2-2; D is ambiguous. The germline V and J ends were trimmed by 7 bases and 1 base, with 10 bases remaining between them. CDR3 length equals 14 residues. Per germline, CDR1 LGHNT and CDR2 FRNRAP. CDR3 sequence (DNA): TGTGCTAGTGAGGCGAGGCAGAACACCGGGGAGCTGTTTTTT. Translation: CASEARQNTGELFF.

The chain recombines TRBV30 with TRBJ1-5; D remains unclear. The germline V gene has CDR1 GTSNPN and CDR2 SVGIG (reference sequence). The CDR3 extends over 16 amino acids. Trimming took off 3 bases at V and 0 bases at J, with 15 bases between the two ends. The CDR3 loop is CAWSEGGRYSNQPQHF. The DNA for the CDR3 is TGTGCCTGGAGCGAGGGCGGACGGTATAGCAATCAGCCCCAGCATTTT. Combining the CDR3 with reference TRBV30 and TRBJ1-5 gives the whole variable domain SQTIHQWPATLVQPVGSPLSLECTVEGTSNPNLYWYRQAAGRGLQLLFYSVGIGQISSEVPQNLSASRPQDRQFILSSKKLLLSDSGFYLCAWSEGGRYSNQPQHFGDGTRLSIL.

This chain connects TRBV19 to TRBJ1-2; 8 bases align to TRBD1. The CDR3 spans 17 residues. CDR1 LNHDA and CDR2 SQIVND come from the germline V gene (reference sequence). V was pared by 5 bases and J by 6 bases, with 17 bases of the junction left unmatched. The CDR3, as DNA: TGTGCCAGTAGTCCCTACCTTACAGGGGGTATTGTCGATGGCTACACCTTC. It translates to CASSPYLTGGIVDGYTF.

The rearrangement uses TRBV30 and TRBJ2-2; TRBD2 might be the D (7 bases). Germline V gene lookup returns CDR1 GTSNPN and CDR2 SVGIG (reference sequence). V was clipped by 2 bases and J by 7 bases, with 14 bases between them. The CDR3 has 14 amino acids. CDR3 sequence (DNA): TGTGCCTGGAGTATGGGGGGGGGCGGCGGGGAGCTGTTTTTT. Encoded protein: CAWSMGGGGGELFF.

This clone has a handful of counts. A much larger clone differs by one base, so this may be a read error. The gene calls are TRBV7-9 and TRBJ1-5; 7 nucleotides agree with TRBD1. Germline CDR1 reads SEHNR; CDR2 reads FQNEAQ (reference sequence). CDR3 length: 16 residues. CDR3 sequence (DNA): TGTGCCAGCAGCCGTTCGGGACAGCTACCTAATCAGGCCCAGCATTTT. Protein product: CASSRSGQLPNQAQHF.

This clone was observed a few times. In the same sample, other DNA sequences code for this CDR3. This chain connects TRBV6-5 to TRBJ1-1, with TRBD1 as a possible D gene (5 bases). Germline V gene sequence: CDR1 MNHEY, CDR2 SVGAGI. CDR3 size: 14 residues. The V end lost 5 bases, the J end lost 2 bases, and 12 bases lay between the germline ends. The CDR3 loop is CASSESGLNTEAFF. CDR3 bases: TGTGCCAGCAGTGAGTCGGGACTTAACACTGAAGCTTTCTTT.

This clone was picked up one time. The rearrangement joins TRBV6-6 to TRBJ2-2; maybe TRBD2 (5 bases). Trimming took 4 bases from V and 6 from J, leaving 18 bases between them. The CDR3 consists of 16 residues. Germline V gene lookup returns CDR1 MNHNY and CDR2 SVGAGI (reference sequence). This chain's CDR3 is CASSSPAALEAGELFF. CDR3 DNA: TGTGCCAGCAGTTCCCCAGCGGCTCTAGAGGCCGGGGAGCTGTTTTTT.